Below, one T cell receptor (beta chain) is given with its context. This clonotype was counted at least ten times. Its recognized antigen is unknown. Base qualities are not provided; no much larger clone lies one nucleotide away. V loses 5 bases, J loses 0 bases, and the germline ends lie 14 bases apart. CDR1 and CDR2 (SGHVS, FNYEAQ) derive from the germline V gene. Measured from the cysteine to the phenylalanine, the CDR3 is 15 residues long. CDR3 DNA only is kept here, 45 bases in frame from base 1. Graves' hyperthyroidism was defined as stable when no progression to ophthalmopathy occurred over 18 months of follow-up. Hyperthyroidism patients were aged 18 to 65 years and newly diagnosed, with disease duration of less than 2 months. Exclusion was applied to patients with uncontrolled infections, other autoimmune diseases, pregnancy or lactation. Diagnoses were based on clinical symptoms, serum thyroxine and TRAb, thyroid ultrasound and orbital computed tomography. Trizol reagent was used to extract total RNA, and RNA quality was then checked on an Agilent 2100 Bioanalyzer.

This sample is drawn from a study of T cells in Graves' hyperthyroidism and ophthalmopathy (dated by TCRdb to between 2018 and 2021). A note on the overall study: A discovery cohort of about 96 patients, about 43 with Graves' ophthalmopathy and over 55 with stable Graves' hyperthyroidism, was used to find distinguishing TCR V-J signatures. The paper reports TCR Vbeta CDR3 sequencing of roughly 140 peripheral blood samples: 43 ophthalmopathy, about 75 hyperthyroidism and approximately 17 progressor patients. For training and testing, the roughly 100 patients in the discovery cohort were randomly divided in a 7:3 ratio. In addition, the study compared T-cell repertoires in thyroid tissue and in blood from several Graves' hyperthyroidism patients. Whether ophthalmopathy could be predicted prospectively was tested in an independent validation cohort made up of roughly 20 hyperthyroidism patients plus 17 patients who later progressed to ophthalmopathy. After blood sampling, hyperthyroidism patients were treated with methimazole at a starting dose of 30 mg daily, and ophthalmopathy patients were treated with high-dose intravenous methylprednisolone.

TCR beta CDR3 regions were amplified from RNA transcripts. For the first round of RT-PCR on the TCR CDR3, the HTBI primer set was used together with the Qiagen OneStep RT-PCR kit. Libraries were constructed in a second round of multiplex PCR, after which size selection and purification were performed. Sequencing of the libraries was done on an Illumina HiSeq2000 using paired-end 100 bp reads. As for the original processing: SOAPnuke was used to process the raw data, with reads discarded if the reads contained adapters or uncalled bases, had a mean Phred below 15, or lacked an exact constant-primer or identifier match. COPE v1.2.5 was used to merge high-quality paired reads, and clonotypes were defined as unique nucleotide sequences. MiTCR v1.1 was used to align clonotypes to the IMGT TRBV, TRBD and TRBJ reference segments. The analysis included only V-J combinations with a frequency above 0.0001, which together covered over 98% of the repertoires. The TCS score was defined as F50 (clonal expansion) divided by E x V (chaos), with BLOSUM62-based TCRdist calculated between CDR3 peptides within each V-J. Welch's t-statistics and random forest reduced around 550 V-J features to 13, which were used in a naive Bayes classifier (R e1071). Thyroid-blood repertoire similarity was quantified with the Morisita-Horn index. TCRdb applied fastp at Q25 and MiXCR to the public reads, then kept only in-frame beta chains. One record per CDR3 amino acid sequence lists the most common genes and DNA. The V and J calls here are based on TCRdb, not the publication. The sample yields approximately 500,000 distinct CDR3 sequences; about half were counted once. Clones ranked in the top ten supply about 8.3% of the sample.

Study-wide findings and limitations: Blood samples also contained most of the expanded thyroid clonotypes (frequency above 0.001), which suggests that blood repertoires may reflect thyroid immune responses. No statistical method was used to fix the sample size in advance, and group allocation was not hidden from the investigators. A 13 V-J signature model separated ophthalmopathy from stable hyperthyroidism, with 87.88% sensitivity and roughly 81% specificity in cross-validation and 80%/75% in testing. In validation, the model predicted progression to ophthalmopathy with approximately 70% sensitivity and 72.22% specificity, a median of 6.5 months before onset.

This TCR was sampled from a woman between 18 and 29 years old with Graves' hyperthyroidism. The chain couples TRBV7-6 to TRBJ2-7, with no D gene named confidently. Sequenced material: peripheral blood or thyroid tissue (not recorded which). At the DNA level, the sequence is TGTGCCAGCAGCCTCGGTGTGGGGATCTCCTACGAGCAGTACTTC. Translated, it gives CASSLGVGISYEQYF.